The rows below give T cell receptor beta chains drawn from one sample of a study of T cells after yellow fever vaccination. One entry per CDR3 protein, called by TCRdb with MiXCR from the 5' RACE reads. Altogether approximately 450,000 distinct CDR3 sequences are present, 18% being singletons, with the ten largest covering roughly a sixth. The sample in question was PBMCs, obtained before the yellow fever booster vaccination. The source is a man aged 18-30 years who received the YFV17D yellow fever vaccine. CDR3s include the opening cysteine and the closing phenylalanine or tryptophan. A D gene is named only where the DNA matches it firmly. The listing skips clone size in some rows; elsewhere it reads once, few, many or a size class.

cdr3_aa cdr3_nt j_call clone_size d_call v_call
CASSQGGQISTEAFF TGCGCCAGCAGCCAAGGCGGGCAGATAAGCACTGAAGCTTTCTTT TRBJ1-1 - - TRBV4-1
CASSMTGGSGNTEAFF TGTGCCAGCAGTATGACAGGGGGCTCGGGGAACACTGAAGCTTTCTTT TRBJ1-1 few TRBD1 TRBV2
CASRSGGAGTGELFF TGTGCCAGCAGATCAGGGGGGGCCGGCACCGGGGAGCTGTTTTTT TRBJ2-2 few - TRBV6-5
CASSFTVMNTEAFF TGCGCCAGCAGCTTTACGGTAATGAACACTGAAGCTTTCTTT TRBJ1-1 few - TRBV5-1
CASSPVAASGNEQFF TGTGCCAGCAGCCCGGTCGCGGCTTCGGGGAATGAGCAGTTCTTC TRBJ2-1 few - TRBV7-2
CASSQEAGGPETQYF TGTGCCAGCAGCCAAGAAGCGGGGGGGCCAGAGACCCAGTACTTC TRBJ2-5 few TRBD2 TRBV14
CASSLGSGTSTDTQYF TGTGCCAGCAGCTTAGGTAGCGGGACTAGCACAGATACGCAGTATTTT TRBJ2-3 few TRBD2 TRBV7-9
CASSQYPGTDTQYF TGCGCCAGCAGCCAGTACCCAGGGACAGATACGCAGTATTTT TRBJ2-3 few - TRBV4-3
CASTVGGVYEQYF TGTGCCAGCACGGTTGGAGGGGTCTACGAGCAGTACTTC TRBJ2-7 - - TRBV28
CASSPEGGKGYTF TGTGCCAGCAGTCCCGAGGGGGGGAAGGGCTACACCTTC TRBJ1-2 few - TRBV12-3/TRBV12-4
CASSYSPSGGVTETQYF TGTGCCAGCAGTTACTCTCCTAGCGGGGGGGTGACGGAGACCCAGTACTTC TRBJ2-5 few TRBD2 TRBV6-5
CSARVAGNTIYF TGCAGTGCTCGGGTGGCTGGAAACACCATATATTTT TRBJ1-3 - - TRBV20-1
CASSPTDTTYNEQFF TGTGCCAGCAGTCCGACGGACACCACCTACAATGAGCAGTTCTTC TRBJ2-1 - - TRBV27
CASSYSTLTGELFF TGTGCCAGCAGTTACTCGACCCTCACCGGGGAGCTGTTTTTT TRBJ2-2 - - TRBV6-2/TRBV6-3
CATGRGGGKNIQYF TGTGCCACCGGGCGGGGGGGTGGCAAAAACATTCAGTACTTC TRBJ2-4 - TRBD2 TRBV12-3/TRBV12-4
CASSPSGALNYGYTF TGTGCCAGCAGCCCCTCGGGGGCGCTTAACTATGGCTACACCTTC TRBJ1-2 few - TRBV5-4
CSARTGGVRETQYF TGCAGTGCCAGGACAGGGGGCGTACGAGAGACCCAGTACTTC TRBJ2-5 - TRBD1 TRBV20-1
CASSYATGEKLFF TGTGCCAGCAGTTACGCGACAGGTGAAAAACTGTTTTTT TRBJ1-4 - - TRBV6-2/TRBV6-3
CSARAGTLHEQYF TGCAGTGCTAGAGCCGGGACTCTCCACGAGCAGTACTTC TRBJ2-7 few - TRBV20-1
CASSSRGGSQPQHF TGTGCCAGCAGCTCCCGGGGGGGAAGTCAGCCCCAGCATTTT TRBJ1-5 - - TRBV7-2